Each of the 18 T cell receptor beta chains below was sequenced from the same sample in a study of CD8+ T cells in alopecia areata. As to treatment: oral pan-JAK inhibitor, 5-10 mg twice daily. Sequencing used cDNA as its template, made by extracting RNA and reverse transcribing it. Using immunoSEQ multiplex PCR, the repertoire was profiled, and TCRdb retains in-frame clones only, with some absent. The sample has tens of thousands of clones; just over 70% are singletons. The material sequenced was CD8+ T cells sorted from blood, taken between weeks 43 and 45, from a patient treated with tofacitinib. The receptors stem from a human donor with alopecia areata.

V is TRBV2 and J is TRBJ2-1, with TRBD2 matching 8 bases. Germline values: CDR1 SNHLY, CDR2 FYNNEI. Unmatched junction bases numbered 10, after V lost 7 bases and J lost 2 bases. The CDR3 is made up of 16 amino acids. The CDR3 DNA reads TGTGCCAGCACCCATCGGGGGGGGTCCGCCTACAATGAGCAGTTCTTC. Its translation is CASTHRGGSAYNEQFF.

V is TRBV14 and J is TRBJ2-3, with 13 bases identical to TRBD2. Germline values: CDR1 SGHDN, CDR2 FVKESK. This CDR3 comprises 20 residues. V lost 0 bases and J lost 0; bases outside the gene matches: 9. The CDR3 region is CASSQDWETSGGRSTDTQYF. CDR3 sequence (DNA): TGTGCCAGCAGCCAAGATTGGGAGACTAGCGGGGGGCGGAGCACAGATACGCAGTATTTT.

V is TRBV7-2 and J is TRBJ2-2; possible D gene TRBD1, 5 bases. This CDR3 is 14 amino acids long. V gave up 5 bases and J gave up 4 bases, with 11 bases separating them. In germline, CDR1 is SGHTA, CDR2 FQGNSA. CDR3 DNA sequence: TGTGCCAGCAGCCCTAGGGGTACCACCGGGGAGCTGTTTTTT. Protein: CASSPRGTTGELFF.

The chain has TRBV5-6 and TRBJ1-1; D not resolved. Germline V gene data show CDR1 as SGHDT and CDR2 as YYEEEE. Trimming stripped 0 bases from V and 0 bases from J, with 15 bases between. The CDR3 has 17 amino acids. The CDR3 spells CASSLERDDAMNTEAFF. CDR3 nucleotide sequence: TGTGCCAGCAGCTTGGAGAGGGATGATGCCATGAACACTGAAGCTTTCTTT.

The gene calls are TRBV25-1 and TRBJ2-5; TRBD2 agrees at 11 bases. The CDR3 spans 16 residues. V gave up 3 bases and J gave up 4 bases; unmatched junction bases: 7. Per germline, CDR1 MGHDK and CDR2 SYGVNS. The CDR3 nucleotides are TGTGCCAGCAGTGACAATAGCGGGGGGGCAAGAGAGACCCAGTACTTC. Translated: CASSDNSGGARETQYF.

The CDR3 DNA reads as TGTGCCAGCAGTTTGACAGATACGCAGTATTTT. This sequence encodes CASSLTDTQYF. The chain couples TRBV7-2 to TRBJ2-3; D is uncertain. Per germline, CDR1 SGHTA and CDR2 FQGNSA. CDR3 length: 11 amino acids. V lost 6 bases and J lost 3, with 4 bases in between.

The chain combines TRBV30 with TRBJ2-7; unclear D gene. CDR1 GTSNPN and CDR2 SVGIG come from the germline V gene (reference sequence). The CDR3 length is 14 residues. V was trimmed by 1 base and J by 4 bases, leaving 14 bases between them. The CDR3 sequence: CAWSEFGGWYEQYF. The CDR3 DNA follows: TGTGCCTGGAGTGAGTTCGGCGGATGGTACGAGCAGTACTTC.

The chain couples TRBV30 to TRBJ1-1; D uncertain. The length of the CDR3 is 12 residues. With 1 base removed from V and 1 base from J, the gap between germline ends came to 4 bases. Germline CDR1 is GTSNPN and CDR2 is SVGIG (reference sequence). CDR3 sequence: CAWSERNTEAFF. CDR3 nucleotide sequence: TGTGCCTGGAGTGAAAGGAACACTGAAGCTTTCTTT.

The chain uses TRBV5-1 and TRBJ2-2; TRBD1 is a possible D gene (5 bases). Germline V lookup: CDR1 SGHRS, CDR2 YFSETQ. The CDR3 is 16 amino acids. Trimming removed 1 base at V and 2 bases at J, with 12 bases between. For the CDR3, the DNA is TGCGCCAGCAGCTTGACAGGACGACATAACACCGGGGAGCTGTTTTTT. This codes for CASSLTGRHNTGELFF.

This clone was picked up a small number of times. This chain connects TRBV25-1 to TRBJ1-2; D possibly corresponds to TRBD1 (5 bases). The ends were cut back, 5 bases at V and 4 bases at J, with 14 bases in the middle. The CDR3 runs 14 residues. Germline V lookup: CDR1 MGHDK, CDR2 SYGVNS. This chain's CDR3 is CASSPARDLYGYTF. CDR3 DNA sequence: TGTGCCAGCAGTCCCGCCCGGGACCTCTATGGCTACACCTTC.

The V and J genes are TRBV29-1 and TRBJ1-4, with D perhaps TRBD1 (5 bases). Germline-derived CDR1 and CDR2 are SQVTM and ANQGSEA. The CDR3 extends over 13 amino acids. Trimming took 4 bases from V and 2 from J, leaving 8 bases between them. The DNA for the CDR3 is TGCAGCGTTGCGGGGACCACTAATGAAAAACTGTTTTTT. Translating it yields CSVAGTTNEKLFF.

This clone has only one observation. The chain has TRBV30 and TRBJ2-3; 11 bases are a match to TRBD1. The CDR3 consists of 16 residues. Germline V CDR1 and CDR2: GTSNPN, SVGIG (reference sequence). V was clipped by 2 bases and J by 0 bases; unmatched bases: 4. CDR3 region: CAWSLGQGASTDTQYF. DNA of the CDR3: TGTGCCTGGAGTCTAGGACAGGGGGCGAGCACAGATACGCAGTATTTT.

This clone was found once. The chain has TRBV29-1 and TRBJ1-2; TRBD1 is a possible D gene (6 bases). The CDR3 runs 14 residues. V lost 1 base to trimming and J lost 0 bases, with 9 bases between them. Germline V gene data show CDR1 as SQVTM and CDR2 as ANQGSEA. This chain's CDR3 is CSVEGTETNYGYTF. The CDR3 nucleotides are TGCAGCGTTGAAGGGACAGAAACTAACTATGGCTACACCTTC.

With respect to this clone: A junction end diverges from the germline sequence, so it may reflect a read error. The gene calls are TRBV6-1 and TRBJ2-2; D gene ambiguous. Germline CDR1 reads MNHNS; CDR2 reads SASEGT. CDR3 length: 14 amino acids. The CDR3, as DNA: TGTGCCAACAGTGGCTACACGAACACCGGGGAGCTGTTTTTT. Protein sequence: CANSGYTNTGELFF.

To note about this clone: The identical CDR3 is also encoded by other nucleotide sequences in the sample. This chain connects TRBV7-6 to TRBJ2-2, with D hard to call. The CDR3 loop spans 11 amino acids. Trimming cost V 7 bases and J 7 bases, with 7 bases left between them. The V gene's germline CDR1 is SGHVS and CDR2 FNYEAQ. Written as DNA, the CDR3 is TGTGCCAGCACCCTGAGCGGGGAGCTGTTTTTT. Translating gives CASTLSGELFF. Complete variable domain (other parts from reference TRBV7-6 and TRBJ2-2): GAGVSQSPRYKVTKRGQDVALRCDPISGHVSLYWYRQALGQGPEFLTYFNYEAQQDKSGLPNDRFSAERPEGSISTLTIQRTEQRDSAMYRCASTLSGELFFGEGSRLTVL.

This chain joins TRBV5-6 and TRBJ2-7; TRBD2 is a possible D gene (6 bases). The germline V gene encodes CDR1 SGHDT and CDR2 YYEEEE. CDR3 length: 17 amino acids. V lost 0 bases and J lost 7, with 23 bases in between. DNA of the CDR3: TGTGCCAGCAGCTTGGGAGATTTAGGAGGGTTAGGGCAAGAGCAGTACTTC. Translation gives CASSLGDLGGLGQEQYF. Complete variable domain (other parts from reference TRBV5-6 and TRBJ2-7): DAGVTQSPTHLIKTRGQQVTLRCSPKSGHDTVSWYQQALGQGPQFIFQYYEEEERQRGNFPDRFSGHQFPNYSSELNVNALLLGDSALYLCASSLGDLGGLGQEQYFGPGTRLTVT.

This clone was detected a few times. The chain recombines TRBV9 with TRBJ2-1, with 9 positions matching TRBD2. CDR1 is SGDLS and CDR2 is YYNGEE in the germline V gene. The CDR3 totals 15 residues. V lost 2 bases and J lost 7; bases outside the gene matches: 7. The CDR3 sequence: CASSVYQRGENEQFF. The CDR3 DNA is TGTGCCAGCAGCGTGTACCAGCGGGGGGAAAATGAGCAGTTCTTC.

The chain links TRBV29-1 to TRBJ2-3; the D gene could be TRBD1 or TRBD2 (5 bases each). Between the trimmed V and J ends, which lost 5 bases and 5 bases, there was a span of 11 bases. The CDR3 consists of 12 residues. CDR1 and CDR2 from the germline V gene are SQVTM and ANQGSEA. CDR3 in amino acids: CSVPGRIDTQYF. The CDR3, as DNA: TGCAGCGTTCCGGGACGGATAGATACGCAGTATTTT.